Presented here are 18 T cell receptor beta chains from one specimen sequenced in a study of blood T cell repertoires in COVID-19. The assay was immunoSEQ multiplex PCR, and TCRdb's table has in-frame clones only and misses some. The table lists about 83,000 clones, around 86% of them singletons. The sequenced material came from peripheral blood. All receptors derive from a man aged 50-60 years with active COVID-19.

The V call is TRBV5-4, the J call TRBJ2-5, with a possible D match to TRBD2 (5 bases). Germline lookup yields CDR1 SGHNT and CDR2 YYREEE (reference sequence). There are 14 residues in the CDR3. V dropped 1 base and J dropped 5 bases, with 12 bases sitting between them. The CDR3, as DNA: TGTGCCAGCAGCTTGAGGTCGTCGGGGGAGACCCAGTACTTC. It yields the protein CASSLRSSGETQYF.

The genes are TRBV19 and TRBJ1-2, with D perhaps TRBD1 (5 bases). CDR3 size: 16 residues. V was pared by 5 bases and J by 1 base, with 17 bases between. The germline V gene has CDR1 LNHDA and CDR2 SQIVND (reference sequence). CDR3 sequence reads: CASSRMGLSLNYGYTF. In nucleotides, the CDR3 is TGTGCCAGTAGTCGTATGGGACTATCTCTTAACTATGGCTACACCTTC. The full variable domain, with the rest looked up from reference TRBV19 and TRBJ1-2, is DGGITQSPKYLFRKEGQNVTLSCEQNLNHDAMYWYRQDPGQGLRLIYYSQIVNDFQKGDIAEGYSVSREKKESFPLTVTSAQKNPTAFYLCASSRMGLSLNYGYTFGSGTRLTVV.

The rearrangement links TRBV15 to TRBJ2-7; possibly TRBD1 for D (7 bases). CDR3 length equals 19 residues. CDR1 LNHNV and CDR2 YYDKDF come from the germline V gene (reference sequence). The V gene lost 6 bases and the J gene lost 0 bases, with 27 bases spanning the gap. For the CDR3, the DNA is TGTGCCACCAGAAGTCAGGGGGGTTCGGCTGATACAGGCTCCTACGAGCAGTACTTC. It encodes CATRSQGGSADTGSYEQYF.

The chain couples TRBV24-1 to TRBJ2-5; possibly TRBD1 for D (6 bases). The CDR3 runs to 16 residues. V shed 6 bases and J shed 0 bases, with 16 bases lying between them. The germline V gene encodes CDR1 KGHDR and CDR2 SFDVKD. This CDR3 is CATSLEGVEDQETQYF. Written as DNA, the CDR3 is TGTGCCACCAGTCTCGAGGGGGTGGAGGACCAAGAGACCCAGTACTTC.

The CDR3 nucleotides are TGTGCCAGCAGCTTGGTAGGGGTCAATGAAAAACTGTTTTTT. It specifies CASSLVGVNEKLFF. V and J are TRBV5-6 and TRBJ1-4; TRBD1 is a possible D gene (5 bases). V was clipped by 0 bases and J by 5 bases, with 8 bases between them. CDR1 is SGHDT and CDR2 is YYEEEE in the germline V gene. This CDR3 contains 14 residues.

The V and J genes are TRBV6-5 and TRBJ2-2; a possible D gene is TRBD2 (6 bases). The CDR3 covers 14 residues. The germline V gene has CDR1 MNHEY and CDR2 SVGAGI. V was shortened by 0 bases and J by 7 bases, with 9 bases between the two germline ends. CDR3 in DNA: TGTGCCAGCAGTTACTCGGAGGGAAACGGGGAGCTGTTTTTT. It translates to CASSYSEGNGELFF.

The chain recombines TRBV19 with TRBJ2-7; 7 positions agree with TRBD2. This CDR3 region has 17 residues. Germline trimming cut 3 bases from V and 2 bases from J; bases unmatched to any gene: 13. Germline loops: CDR1 LNHDA, CDR2 SQIVND (reference sequence). CDR3 nucleotides: TGTGCCAGTAGTATTTCCTCTAGCGGCTTGGTTCCCTACGAGCAGTACTTC. This encodes CASSISSSGLVPYEQYF.

This rearrangement joins TRBV4-2 to TRBJ2-2, with 8 bases aligning to TRBD2. There are 16 residues in the CDR3. Trimming at V came to 1 base and at J to 4 bases, leaving 5 bases not matched to a gene. Germline CDR1 and CDR2: LGHNA and YNFKEQ. CDR3 sequence reads: CASSQGAGDFTGELFF. Here the CDR3 DNA reads TGTGCCAGCAGCCAAGGAGCGGGAGATTTCACCGGGGAGCTGTTTTTT.

The chain employs TRBV24-1 and TRBJ1-2; 9 bases fit TRBD1. V was pared by 2 bases and J by 2 bases, with 2 bases of the junction left unmatched. CDR1 and CDR2 (germline): KGHDR, SFDVKD. The CDR3 runs 15 residues. The CDR3 DNA reads as TGTGCCACCAGTGATTCCGGGACAGGGAACTATGGCTACACCTTC. It specifies CATSDSGTGNYGYTF.

The genes are TRBV6-5 and TRBJ2-7; maybe TRBD2 (6 bases). This CDR3 comprises 15 residues. Trimming shortened V by 6 bases and J by 7 bases, and 22 bases separated the two germline ends. Germline lookup yields CDR1 MNHEY and CDR2 SVGAGI. The CDR3, as DNA: TGTGCCAGCAGCGCCGGAGGGCAGGGTTTAAGGGAGCAGTACTTC. Its translation: CASSAGGQGLREQYF.

This clone was observed at least ten times. The chain recombines TRBV7-8 with TRBJ2-2, with 12 bases aligning to TRBD2. J lost 7 bases, V lost 5 bases, and 2 bases had no gene match. Germline V lookup: CDR1 SGHVS, CDR2 FQNEAQ. The CDR3 length is 14 residues. The CDR3: CASSTGLAGGELFF. For the CDR3, the DNA is TGTGCCAGCAGCACGGGACTAGCGGGCGGGGAGCTGTTTTTT. Combining the CDR3 with reference TRBV7-8 and TRBJ2-2 gives the whole variable domain GAGVSQSPRYKVAKRGQDVALRCDPISGHVSLFWYQQALGQGPEFLTYFQNEAQLDKSGLPSDRFFAERPEGSVSTLKIQRTQQEDSAVYLCASSTGLAGGELFFGEGSRLTVL.

V is TRBV6-4 and J is TRBJ2-1, with 10 bases identical to TRBD2. Looked up from germline, CDR1 is MRHNA and CDR2 is SNTAGT. The CDR3 has 15 residues. V was pared by 5 bases and J by 4 bases, with 5 bases of the junction left unmatched. This CDR3 reads CASSPLAGPYNEQFF. CDR3 DNA sequence: TGTGCCAGCAGTCCACTAGCGGGACCATACAATGAGCAGTTCTTC.

There are a few counts of this clone. This chain joins TRBV4-3 and TRBJ1-6; TRBD1 matches 7 bases. Germline V gene data show CDR1 as LGHNA and CDR2 as YSLEER. Losses at the gene ends were 3 bases for V and 7 bases for J; bases not matched to a gene: 6. There are 15 residues in the CDR3. CDR3 in amino acids: CASSHSSGQNSPLHF. In DNA, the CDR3 is TGCGCCAGCAGCCATTCCTCGGGACAGAATTCACCCCTCCACTTT.

The chain employs TRBV5-5 and TRBJ2-7; tentatively, D is TRBD1 (7 bases). V gave up 0 bases and J gave up 0 bases, with 10 bases separating them. The CDR3 has 15 amino acids. Germline CDR1 SGHKS, CDR2 YYEKEE (reference sequence). The CDR3 DNA reads TGTGCCAGCAGCTTGGCGGGGGACAGCTCCTACGAGCAGTACTTC. It codes for CASSLAGDSSYEQYF.

The rearrangement uses TRBV12-5 and TRBJ1-2; D remains unclear. V was cut by 7 bases and J by 5 bases, with 14 bases left in between. This CDR3 region has 13 residues. The germline V gene encodes CDR1 LGHNT and CDR2 FRNRAP. The CDR3 DNA sequence: TGTGCTAGTGCCCCCCCAGTTCTTTATGGCTACACCTTC. This gives the protein CASAPPVLYGYTF.

V usage is TRBV18 and J usage is TRBJ1-1; D not certain. CDR3 length: 13 residues. V lost 4 bases, J lost 0 bases, and 6 bases lay in between. Germline V gene sequence: CDR1 KGHSH, CDR2 LQKENI. DNA of the CDR3: TGTGCCAGCTCACGAGAGTTGAACACTGAAGCTTTCTTT. Its protein is CASSRELNTEAFF.

The chain has TRBV6-4 and TRBJ1-6; D is perhaps TRBD1 (5 bases). CDR1 and CDR2 from the germline V gene are MRHNA and SNTAGT. The CDR3 runs 13 residues. Trimming cost V 4 bases and J 7 bases, with 8 bases left between them. The CDR3, as DNA: TGTGCCAGCAGTGGACAGTACAATTCACCCCTCCACTTT. Amino acid sequence: CASSGQYNSPLHF.

The V gene is TRBV5-1, the J gene TRBJ1-2; D is unresolved. CDR1 is SGHRS, CDR2 YFSETQ, per germline. Trimming shortened V by 0 bases and J by 7 bases, and 13 bases separated the two germline ends. This CDR3 has 14 amino acids. The CDR3 here is CASSLEQPSTGYTF. The CDR3 DNA reads as TGCGCCAGCAGCTTGGAACAGCCCTCGACTGGCTACACCTTC.